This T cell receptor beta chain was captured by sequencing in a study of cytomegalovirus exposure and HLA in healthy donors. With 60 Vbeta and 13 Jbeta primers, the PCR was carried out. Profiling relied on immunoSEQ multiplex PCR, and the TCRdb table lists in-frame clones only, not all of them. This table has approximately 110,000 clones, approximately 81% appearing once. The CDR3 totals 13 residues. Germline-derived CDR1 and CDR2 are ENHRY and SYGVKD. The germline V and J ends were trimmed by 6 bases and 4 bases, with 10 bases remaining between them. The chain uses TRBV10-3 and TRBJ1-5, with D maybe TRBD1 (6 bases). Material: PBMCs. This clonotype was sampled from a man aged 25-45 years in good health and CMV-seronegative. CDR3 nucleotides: TGTGCCATCAGCGCCCAGGGGAATCAGCCCCAGCATTTT. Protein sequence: CAISAQGNQPQHF.